Below, 18 T cell receptor beta chains from the same sample are listed, as sequenced in a study of cytomegalovirus exposure and HLA in healthy donors. A multiplex PCR was run with 60 Vbeta primers and 13 Jbeta primers. The data were produced by immunoSEQ multiplex PCR, yet TCRdb's version contains in-frame clones alone and is incomplete. The sample yields about 62,000 clones, approximately 71% seen once. The material sequenced was PBMCs. The receptors were sampled from a man aged 55-75 years in good health and CMV-seropositive.

V is TRBV5-6 and J is TRBJ2-3, with 7 positions matching TRBD2. Trimming took 2 bases from V and 3 from J; bases not matched to a gene: 3. The germline V gene has CDR1 SGHDT and CDR2 YYEEEE. The CDR3 consists of 14 residues. The CDR3 is CASSFGGRTDTQYF. The DNA for the CDR3 is TGTGCCAGCAGCTTCGGCGGGAGAACAGATACGCAGTATTTT.

The chain carries TRBV5-1 and TRBJ1-2, with TRBD1 matching 8 bases. The CDR3 sequence is 14 residues long. J gave up 3 bases and V 3 bases, and 4 bases lay outside the gene matches. Germline CDR1 reads SGHRS; CDR2 reads YFSETQ. CDR3 sequence (DNA): TGCGCCAGCAGCTGGGGGACAGGCGACTATGGCTACACCTTC. This codes for CASSWGTGDYGYTF.

This clone was detected once. The genes are TRBV19 and TRBJ1-3; D remains ambiguous. The germline V gene has CDR1 LNHDA and CDR2 SQIVND (reference sequence). Between the trimmed V and J ends, which lost 3 bases and 0 bases, there was a span of 15 bases. The CDR3 totals 17 residues. The chain's CDR3 is CASSIAGLKNSGNTIYF. The CDR3 coding sequence is TGTGCCAGTAGTATCGCCGGACTGAAGAACTCTGGAAACACCATATATTTT.

This clone was detected only a few times. The chain recombines TRBV11-3 with TRBJ2-1, with TRBD2 matching 12 bases. Per germline, CDR1 SGHNT and CDR2 YENEEA. This CDR3 region has 15 residues. The V gene end was trimmed by 2 bases and the J gene end by 9 bases; junction bases not matched to a gene: 5. The CDR3 nucleotides read TGTGCCAGCAGCTTAAGGACTAGCGGGATCAGTGAGCAGTTCTTC. It codes for CASSLRTSGISEQFF.

The chain is built from TRBV9 and TRBJ1-2; TRBD1 matches at 12 bases. Germline CDR1 SGDLS, CDR2 YYNGEE. V trimming: 4 bases; J trimming: 7 bases; junction bases outside the gene matches: 5. The length of the CDR3 is 14 residues. CDR3 protein: CASSSGQGASGYTF. The CDR3 DNA follows: TGTGCCAGCAGCTCGGGACAGGGGGCGTCTGGCTACACCTTC.

The chain has TRBV27 and TRBJ1-5, with D possibly being TRBD1 (5 bases). Germline V lookup: CDR1 MNHEY, CDR2 SMNVEV (reference sequence). The CDR3 has 15 residues. V was shortened by 5 bases and J by 1 base, with 12 bases between the two germline ends. CDR3 DNA sequence: TGTGCCAGCAGTCTTCAGGGTGGGAGCAATCAGCCCCAGCATTTT. This translates into CASSLQGGSNQPQHF.

V and J are TRBV7-2 and TRBJ2-1, with 14 bases fitting TRBD2. V lost 5 bases to trimming and J lost 7 bases; unmatched junction nucleotides: 10. There are 17 residues in the CDR3. Germline values: CDR1 SGHTA, CDR2 FQGNSA. The CDR3 sequence: CASSPRTGTSGRNEQFF. The CDR3 DNA is TGTGCCAGCAGCCCGCGGACCGGGACTAGCGGGAGAAATGAGCAGTTCTTC.

The chain employs TRBV7-9 and TRBJ2-5, with 8 bases aligning to TRBD1. V lost 5 bases and J lost 8; bases outside the gene matches: 16. This CDR3 contains 16 residues. Germline assignment: CDR1 SEHNR and CDR2 FQNEAQ (reference sequence). CDR3 amino acids: CASSIRTGQEALTQYF. As DNA, the CDR3 is TGTGCCAGCAGCATCCGGACGGGACAGGAGGCGCTCACCCAGTACTTC.

The V call is TRBV7-2, the J call TRBJ2-2; D is possibly TRBD2 (5 bases). From germline, CDR1 is SGHTA and CDR2 FQGNSA. V was clipped by 2 bases and J by 6 bases, with 13 bases between them. The CDR3 consists of 15 residues. The CDR3 DNA reads as TGTGCCAGCAGCTTAACTGTCTCGGGGTCCGGGGAGCTGTTTTTT. It translates to CASSLTVSGSGELFF.

CDR3 in DNA: TGTGCCAGCAGCTTATCGTGGGGGAGGCCCACCTACGAGCAGTACTTC. The encoded protein is CASSLSWGRPTYEQYF. The V and J genes are TRBV11-3 and TRBJ2-7; tentatively, D is TRBD2 (6 bases). Looked up from germline, CDR1 is SGHNT and CDR2 is YENEEA. Trimming took off 2 bases at V and 2 bases at J, with 16 bases between the two ends. This CDR3 is 16 amino acids long.

V is TRBV5-4 and J is TRBJ1-2; 7 nucleotides line up with TRBD1. Trimming removed 4 bases from V and 5 bases from J; junction bases left unmatched: 5. This CDR3 is built from 13 residues. The V gene's germline CDR1 is SGHNT and CDR2 YYREEE (reference sequence). The CDR3, as DNA: TGTGCCAGCAGCCCCGACAGGGTGTATGGCTACACCTTC. This gives the protein CASSPDRVYGYTF.

V and J are TRBV6-5 and TRBJ1-2; 10 bases are shared with TRBD1. This CDR3 spans 14 amino acids. The V and J ends lost 6 bases and 7 bases, in that order; junction bases with no gene match: 8. Germline values: CDR1 MNHEY, CDR2 SVGAGI. The CDR3 protein is CASSPDRGPSGYTF. DNA for the CDR3: TGTGCCAGCAGCCCCGACAGGGGGCCGTCTGGCTACACCTTC.

The J gene is TRBJ1-1, the V gene TRBV2, with no clear D. V was clipped by 7 bases and J by 0 bases, with 24 bases between them. Germline CDR1 reads SNHLY; CDR2 reads FYNNEI. This CDR3 is built from 18 residues. The CDR3 loop reads CASKGTRGLSYMNTEAFF. CDR3 coding DNA: TGTGCCAGCAAGGGAACACGAGGGCTGAGCTACATGAACACTGAAGCTTTCTTT.

J is TRBJ2-5 and V is TRBV10-3, with no clear D. There are 13 residues in the CDR3. CDR1 is ENHRY and CDR2 is SYGVKD in the germline V gene. The ends were cut back, 7 bases at V and 5 bases at J, with 14 bases in the middle. The CDR3 bases are TGTGCCATCAAAGCCATCGGAGCGGAGACCCAGTACTTC. Its translation: CAIKAIGAETQYF.

The CDR3 protein is CASSLRSWSAPSDTQYF. CDR3 coding DNA: TGTGCCAGCAGCTTAAGGTCTTGGAGCGCCCCGTCGGATACGCAGTATTTT. The chain joins TRBV7-9 to TRBJ2-3; D is undetermined. Germline lookup yields CDR1 SEHNR and CDR2 FQNEAQ (reference sequence). The CDR3 has 17 amino acids. V was shortened by 2 bases and J by 6 bases, with 21 bases between the two germline ends.

About this clone itself: Other nucleotide sequences from this sample produce the same CDR3. The rearrangement uses TRBV4-2 and TRBJ1-5, with no clear D. Trimming stripped 1 base from V and 2 bases from J, with 6 bases between. CDR3 size: 14 residues. Per the germline V gene, CDR1 is LGHNA and CDR2 is YNFKEQ. CDR3 protein: CASSQGGRNQPQHF. In DNA, the CDR3 is TGTGCCAGCAGCCAAGGAGGCCGCAATCAGCCCCAGCATTTT.

This clone was observed a handful of times. The V gene is TRBV15, the J gene TRBJ2-3, with D unresolved. Germline-derived CDR1 and CDR2 are LNHNV and YYDKDF (reference sequence). The germline V and J ends were trimmed by 0 bases and 5 bases, with 3 bases remaining between them. CDR3 size: 12 residues. The CDR3 nucleotides read TGTGCCACCAGCAGAGATCAAGATACGCAGTATTTT. This translates into CATSRDQDTQYF.

This chain links TRBV6-1 with TRBJ2-5; D gene ambiguous. The germline gives CDR1 MNHNS, CDR2 SASEGT. This CDR3 comprises 11 residues. V lost 3 bases to trimming and J lost 9 bases, with 8 bases between them. CDR3 DNA sequence: TGTGCCAGCAGTGATTCCTTTGCCCAGTACTTC. It yields the protein CASSDSFAQYF.